This T cell receptor beta chain was documented in a study of OX40 agonist ivuxolimab in advanced cancers. In germline, CDR1 is MDHEN, CDR2 SYDVKM. The CDR3 length is 13 residues. The ends were cut back, 5 bases at V and 5 bases at J, with 12 bases in the middle. This clone was seen just once. Clones were sequenced by immunoSEQ multiplex PCR, and TCRdb holds only the in-frame ones, with some missing. The table has 55,000 to 85,000 clones, 86% seen once; the top ten hold under 3.5%. The starting material was CD4+ or CD8+ T cells sorted from blood, obtained in a trial of the OX40 agonist ivuxolimab. The clonotype originates from an adult with an advanced solid tumor such as melanoma, head and neck, liver or kidney cancer. The chain recombines TRBV28 with TRBJ1-1; D not certain. The CDR3 is CASSDAAGTEAFF. The CDR3, as DNA: TGTGCCAGCAGTGACGCCGCGGGAACTGAAGCTTTCTTT.